These 2 T cell receptor beta chains originate from one sample sequenced in a study of Ad26.COV2.S vaccination and SARS-CoV-2 variants. Clones were sequenced by immunoSEQ multiplex PCR, and TCRdb holds only the in-frame ones, with some missing. In the table there are about 140,000 clones, roughly 89% of which are singletons. This specimen consisted of peripheral blood, obtained after recovery from COVID-19. The receptors derive from a human donor who had recovered from COVID-19.

The rearrangement uses TRBV6-2 or TRBV6-3 and TRBJ2-1; TRBD1 matches 9 bases. The CDR3 is made up of 18 amino acids. CDR1 MNHEY and CDR2 SVGEGT come from the germline V gene. V trimming: 2 bases; J trimming: 8 bases; junction bases outside the gene matches: 16. CDR3 in DNA: TGTGCCAGCAGTTACAGTCCCGGGACAGGGACCCTATGGCATGAGCAGTTCTTC. This gives the protein CASSYSPGTGTLWHEQFF.

CDR3 region: CASSPRGGVFGYTF. Written as DNA, the CDR3 is TGTGCCAGCAGCCCACGGGGGGGCGTATTTGGCTACACCTTC. The chain employs TRBV3-1 (or the pseudogene TRBV3-2) and TRBJ1-2; the D gene is possibly TRBD1 (6 bases). CDR1 is LGHDT, CDR2 YNNKEL, per germline (reference sequence). CDR3 size: 14 residues. V was pared by 4 bases and J by 7 bases, with 16 bases between.